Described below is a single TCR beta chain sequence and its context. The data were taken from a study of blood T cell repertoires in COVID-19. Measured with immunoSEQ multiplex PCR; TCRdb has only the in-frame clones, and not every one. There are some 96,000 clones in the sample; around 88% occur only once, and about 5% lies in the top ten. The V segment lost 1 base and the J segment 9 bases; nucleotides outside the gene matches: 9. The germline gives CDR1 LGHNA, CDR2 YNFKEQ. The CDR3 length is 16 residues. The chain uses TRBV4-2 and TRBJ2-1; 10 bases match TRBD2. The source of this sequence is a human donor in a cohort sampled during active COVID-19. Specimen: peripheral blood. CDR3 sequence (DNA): TGTGCCAGCAGCCAAGGGGCTAGCGGGAGTCTCGCTGAGCAGTTCTTC. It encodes CASSQGASGSLAEQFF.